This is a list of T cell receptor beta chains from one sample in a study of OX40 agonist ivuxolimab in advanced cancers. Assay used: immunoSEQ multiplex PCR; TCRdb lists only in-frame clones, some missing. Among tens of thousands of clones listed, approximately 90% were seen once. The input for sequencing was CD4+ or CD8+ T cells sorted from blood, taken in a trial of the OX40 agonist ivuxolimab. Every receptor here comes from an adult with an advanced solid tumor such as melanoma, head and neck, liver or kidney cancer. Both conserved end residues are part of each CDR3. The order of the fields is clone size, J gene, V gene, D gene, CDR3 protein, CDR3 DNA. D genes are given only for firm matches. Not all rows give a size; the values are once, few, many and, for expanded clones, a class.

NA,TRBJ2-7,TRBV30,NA,CAWSLNYEQYF,TGTGCCTGGTCCCTTAACTACGAGCAGTACTTC
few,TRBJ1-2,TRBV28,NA,CASSSGLGGYTF,TGTGCCAGCAGTTCCGGTTTGGGTGGCTACACCTTC
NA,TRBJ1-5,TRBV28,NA,CASSYNLGGHQPQHF,TGTGCCAGCAGCTATAACTTGGGGGGCCACCAGCCCCAGCATTTT
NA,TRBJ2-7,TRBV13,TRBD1,CASRWKTGGTYEQYF,TGTGCCAGCAGGTGGAAGACAGGGGGAACCTACGAGCAGTACTTC
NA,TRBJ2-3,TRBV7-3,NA,CASSLQPGTDTQYF,TGTGCCAGCAGCTTACAGCCCGGCACAGATACGCAGTATTTT
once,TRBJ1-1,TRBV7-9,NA,CASSPVGAEAFF,TGTGCCAGCAGCCCGGTGGGGGCGGAAGCTTTCTTT
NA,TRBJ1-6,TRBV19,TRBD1,CASSTRTGGTYNSPLHF,TGTGCCAGTAGCACCCGGACAGGTGGAACCTATAATTCACCCCTCCACTTT
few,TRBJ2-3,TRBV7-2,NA,CASSPRAGTSTQYF,TGTGCCAGCAGCCCCCGGGCTGGCACGAGTACGCAGTATTTT
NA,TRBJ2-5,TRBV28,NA,CASRPGQSFQETQYF,TGTGCCAGCAGACCAGGACAGTCCTTCCAAGAGACCCAGTACTTC
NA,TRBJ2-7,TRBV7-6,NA,CASSPQDTRTTYEQYF,TGTGCCAGCAGCCCCCAGGACACCAGGACGACCTACGAGCAGTACTTC
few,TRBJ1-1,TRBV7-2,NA,CATSGHQNTEAFF,TGTGCCACCTCGGGACACCAAAACACTGAAGCTTTCTTT
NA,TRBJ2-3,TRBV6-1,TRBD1,CASRTGGTDTQYF,TGTGCCAGCAGAACAGGGGGCACAGATACGCAGTATTTT
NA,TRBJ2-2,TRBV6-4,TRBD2,CASSEAGDTGELFF,TGTGCCAGCAGTGAAGCGGGAGACACCGGGGAGCTGTTTTTT
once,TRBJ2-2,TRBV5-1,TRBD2,CASSPGGNTGELFF,TGCGCCAGCAGCCCGGGAGGGAACACCGGGGAGCTGTTTTTT
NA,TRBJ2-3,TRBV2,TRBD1,CASDVTGGRDTQYF,TGTGCCAGCGATGTGACAGGGGGCAGAGATACGCAGTATTTT
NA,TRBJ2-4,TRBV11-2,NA,CASSLTWVENIQYF,TGTGCCAGCAGCTTAACATGGGTTGAAAACATTCAGTACTTC
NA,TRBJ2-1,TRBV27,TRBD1,CASSRRGLVRNEQFF,TGTGCCAGCAGCCGAAGGGGGCTCGTTAGGAATGAGCAGTTCTTC
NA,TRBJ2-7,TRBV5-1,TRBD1,CASSQDREDSYEQYF,TGCGCCAGCAGCCAAGACAGGGAAGATTCCTACGAGCAGTACTTC
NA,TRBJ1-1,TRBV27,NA,CASSHTGVGPTNTEAFF,TGTGCCAGCAGTCATACCGGGGTGGGACCGACGAACACTGAAGCTTTCTTT
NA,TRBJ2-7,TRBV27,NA,CASRNNGGVTYEQYF,TGTGCCAGCAGGAATAATGGGGGTGTTACCTACGAGCAGTACTTC
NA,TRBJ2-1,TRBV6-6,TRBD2,CASSRSTSRNEQFF,TGTGCCAGCAGTCGCTCGACTAGCCGGAATGAGCAGTTCTTC
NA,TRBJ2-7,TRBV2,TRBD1,CASQTGGYEQYF,TGTGCCAGCCAGACAGGGGGCTACGAGCAGTACTTC
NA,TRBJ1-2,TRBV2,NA,CASSWKDRDPYGYTF,TGTGCCAGCAGTTGGAAAGACCGGGACCCCTATGGCTACACCTTC
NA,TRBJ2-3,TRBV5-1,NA,CASSLDLDTQYF,TGCGCCAGCAGCTTGGACCTAGATACGCAGTATTTT
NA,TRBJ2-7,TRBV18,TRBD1,CASSKAGGTYEQYF,TGTGCCAGCTCAAAAGCAGGGGGAACCTACGAGCAGTACTTC
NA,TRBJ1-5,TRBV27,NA,CASSSRVEQPQHF,TGTGCCAGCAGCTCCAGGGTTGAACAGCCCCAGCATTTT
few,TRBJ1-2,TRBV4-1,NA,CASSHPTGYGYTF,TGCGCCAGCAGCCACCCGACAGGCTATGGCTACACCTTC
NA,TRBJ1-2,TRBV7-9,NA,CASSATGSHGYTF,TGTGCCAGCAGCGCCACAGGGTCCCATGGCTACACCTTC
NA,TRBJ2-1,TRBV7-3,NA,CASSLAGSYNEQFF,TGTGCCAGCAGCTTAGCGGGCTCCTACAATGAGCAGTTCTTC
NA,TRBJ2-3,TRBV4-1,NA,CASSQTDGSSTDTQYF,TGCGCCAGCAGCCAGACGGACGGCTCTAGCACAGATACGCAGTATTTT
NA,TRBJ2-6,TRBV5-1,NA,CASSWDGGNSGANVLTF,TGCGCCAGCAGTTGGGACGGGGGCAACTCTGGGGCCAACGTCCTGACTTTC
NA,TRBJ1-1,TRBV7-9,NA,CASSLNRNTEAFF,TGTGCCAGCAGCTTAAACCGGAACACTGAAGCTTTCTTT
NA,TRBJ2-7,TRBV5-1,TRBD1,CASSLAGQGGVYEQYF,TGCGCCAGCAGCTTGGCCGGACAGGGCGGAGTCTACGAGCAGTACTTC
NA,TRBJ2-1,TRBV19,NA,CASSILGNEQFF,TGTGCCAGTAGTATCTTGGGCAATGAGCAGTTCTTC
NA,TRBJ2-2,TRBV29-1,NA,CSVEEGAGELFF,TGCAGCGTTGAAGAAGGGGCCGGGGAGCTGTTTTTT
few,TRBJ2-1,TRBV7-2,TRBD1,CASSPGTATYNEQFF,TGTGCCAGCAGCCCCGGGACAGCAACCTACAATGAGCAGTTCTTC
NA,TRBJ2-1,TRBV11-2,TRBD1,CASSFRDRGHGEQFF,TGTGCCAGCAGCTTCCGGGACAGGGGGCACGGTGAGCAGTTCTTC
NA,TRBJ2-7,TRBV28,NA,CASSSTSYEQYF,TGTGCCAGCAGTTCTACCTCCTACGAGCAGTACTTC
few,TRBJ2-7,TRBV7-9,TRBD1,CAISSGQETYEQYF,TGTGCCATATCATCGGGACAGGAGACTTACGAGCAGTACTTC